The 30 T cell receptor beta chains in this list originate from one sample, sequenced in a study of monozygotic twins with inflammatory bowel disease. TCRdb re-called the 5' RACE reads and gives one entry per CDR3 protein, without DNA. The data include more than 120,000 distinct CDR3 sequences; the top ten clones carry under 2.5%. Sequenced sample: blood. These receptors were collected from a human donor with ulcerative colitis or Crohn's disease, or a healthy co-twin of an affected twin (not recorded which).

This chain joins TRBV5-1 and TRBJ2-7; TCRdb picks TRBD1, but there is no DNA to check that call. Germline V CDR1 and CDR2: SGHRS, YFSETQ. The CDR3 extends over 16 amino acids. The CDR3 spells CASSLFVGQGIDEQYF.

This chain links TRBV5-6 with TRBJ2-1; absent DNA, TCRdb's TRBD1 call cannot be checked. Germline CDR1 SGHDT, CDR2 YYEEEE. The CDR3 loop spans 14 amino acids. CDR3 sequence reads: CASSLGGVVNEQFF.

The chain employs TRBV2 and TRBJ2-2. CDR3 length equals 15 residues. The germline V gene encodes CDR1 SNHLY and CDR2 FYNNEI. Here the CDR3 reads CASSDLMSGIGELFF.

This rearrangement joins TRBV5-1 to TRBJ2-7; TCRdb outputs TRBD1, but without DNA this stays unchecked. CDR1 and CDR2 from the germline V gene are SGHRS and YFSETQ. CDR3 length equals 17 residues. CDR3 residues: CASSTGTGGVWSGEQYF.

The chain links TRBV28 to TRBJ2-3; as DNA is missing, the TRBD2 call by TCRdb cannot be tested. The CDR3 sequence is 15 residues long. CDR1 and CDR2 from the germline V gene are MDHEN and SYDVKM. The CDR3 sequence: CASSFLAGGQDTQYF.

CDR3 in amino acids: CASSFRDRGFHEQFF. The genes are TRBV7-2 and TRBJ2-1; TCRdb's D call, TRBD1, is unchecked because there is no DNA. CDR1 SGHTA and CDR2 FQGNSA come from the germline V gene. CDR3 length equals 15 residues. Drawing the rest from reference TRBV7-2 and TRBJ2-1, the complete variable domain is GAGVSQSPSNKVTEKGKDVELRCDPISGHTALYWYRQSLGQGLEFLIYFQGNSAPDKSGLPSDRFSAERTGGSVSTLTIQRTQQEDSAVYLCASSFRDRGFHEQFFGPGTRLTVL.

The rearrangement joins TRBV6-1 to TRBJ2-7; TCRdb names TRBD1, which stays unverified in the absence of DNA. From germline, CDR1 is MNHNS and CDR2 SASEGT. This CDR3 comprises 14 residues. The CDR3 region is CASSQAGGLHEQYF.

The CDR3 protein is CASSSLRPQETQYF. J is TRBJ2-5 and V is TRBV7-2. There are 14 residues in the CDR3. The germline CDR1 and CDR2 sequences are SGHTA and FQGNSA.

V gene TRBV7-8 combines with J gene TRBJ1-1; TCRdb returns TRBD1, unconfirmable since there is no DNA. In germline, CDR1 is SGHVS, CDR2 FQNEAQ. This CDR3 contains 16 residues. CDR3 sequence: CASSSIGTVTTLAAFF.

The V and J genes are TRBV15 and TRBJ1-5; TCRdb's assignment of TRBD1 cannot be checked, as there is no DNA. The CDR3 runs to 18 residues. The germline V gene encodes CDR1 LNHNV and CDR2 YYDKDF (reference sequence). CDR3 loop: CATSRATGGVYSNQPQHF.

The chain links TRBV6-5 to TRBJ2-7; TCRdb gives TRBD1 as the D gene, but with no DNA this cannot be confirmed. The CDR3 length is 15 residues. Per the germline V gene, CDR1 is MNHEY and CDR2 is SVGAGI. The CDR3 protein is CASSYSSGQVYEQYF.

V gene TRBV6-1 combines with J gene TRBJ2-7. Germline V CDR1 and CDR2: MNHNS, SASEGT. The CDR3 loop spans 14 amino acids. This CDR3 reads CASSGTGGPYEQYF.

This chain connects TRBV27 to TRBJ1-5; the D gene TCRdb calls, TRBD1, cannot be checked with no DNA. The CDR3 contains 18 residues. Germline assignment: CDR1 MNHEY and CDR2 SMNVEV (reference sequence). CDR3 sequence reads: CASSSLGYEGTSNQPQHF.

The J gene is TRBJ2-5, the V gene TRBV5-1. The CDR3 contains 14 residues. Germline CDR1 and CDR2: SGHRS and YFSETQ. CDR3 amino acids: CASSLSPEQETQYF.

This rearrangement joins TRBV7-3 to TRBJ2-3. The CDR3 is made up of 16 amino acids. Per germline, CDR1 SGHTA and CDR2 FQGTGA. CDR3: CASSLIRGSGTDTQYF.

The chain employs TRBV30 and TRBJ1-4; TCRdb's assignment of TRBD1 cannot be checked, as there is no DNA. The germline gives CDR1 GTSNPN, CDR2 SVGIG (reference sequence). This CDR3 has 16 residues. CDR3 region: CAWSGKNRATNEKLFF. The full variable domain, rest sourced from reference TRBV30 and TRBJ1-4, is SQTIHQWPATLVQPVGSPLSLECTVEGTSNPNLYWYRQAAGRGLQLLFYSVGIGQISSEVPQNLSASRPQDRQFILSSKKLLLSDSGFYLCAWSGKNRATNEKLFFGSGTQLSVL.

The rearrangement links TRBV28 to TRBJ2-7. CDR1 MDHEN and CDR2 SYDVKM come from the germline V gene. The CDR3 contains 12 residues. The CDR3 sequence: CASSLPAYEQYF.

The CDR3 here is CASTPRLGSNQPQHF. The chain is built from TRBV6-2 or TRBV6-3 and TRBJ1-5; TCRdb picks TRBD1, but there is no DNA to check that call. The CDR3 length is 15 residues. Germline V lookup: CDR1 MNHEY, CDR2 SVGEGT.

This sequence joins TRBV7-8 and TRBJ1-4; TCRdb's D call, TRBD1, is unchecked because there is no DNA. CDR3 length: 17 amino acids. Germline CDR1 reads SGHVS; CDR2 reads FQNEAQ. The CDR3 protein is CASRAGGGIVSDGKLFF.

The CDR3 sequence: CASFDRGDEQFF. The chain has TRBV27 and TRBJ2-1; no DNA is available, so the TRBD1 call from TCRdb remains unchecked. The CDR3 covers 12 residues. The germline gives CDR1 MNHEY, CDR2 SMNVEV (reference sequence).

The chain joins TRBV7-6 to TRBJ1-2; there is no DNA to check the TCRdb D call of TRBD1. Germline CDR1 reads SGHVS; CDR2 reads FNYEAQ. The CDR3 loop spans 16 amino acids. This chain's CDR3 is CASSSGQGSTSYGYTF. The full variable domain, with the rest looked up from reference TRBV7-6 and TRBJ1-2, is GAGVSQSPRYKVTKRGQDVALRCDPISGHVSLYWYRQALGQGPEFLTYFNYEAQQDKSGLPNDRFSAERPEGSISTLTIQRTEQRDSAMYRCASSSGQGSTSYGYTFGSGTRLTVV.

V and J are TRBV25-1 and TRBJ1-2; TCRdb calls TRBD1, which cannot be checked without DNA. CDR1 and CDR2 (germline): MGHDK, SYGVNS. This CDR3 region has 13 residues. The CDR3 reads CASSEFGRGGYTF.

CDR3 in amino acids: CASNTGGGTGELFF. V usage is TRBV11-2 and J usage is TRBJ2-2; TCRdb lists TRBD1, though no DNA is available to test this call. This CDR3 region has 14 residues. Germline V gene data show CDR1 as SGHAT and CDR2 as FQNNGV.

The chain has TRBV29-1 and TRBJ2-7; TCRdb lists TRBD1, though no DNA is available to test this call. Germline V lookup: CDR1 SQVTM, CDR2 ANQGSEA. This CDR3 is 14 amino acids long. The CDR3 protein is CSAVAGTGAYEQYF.

The CDR3 spells CSVEGTSGGASYNEQFF. The chain recombines TRBV29-1 with TRBJ2-1; the TRBD2 assignment by TCRdb is unverifiable without DNA. The CDR3 has 17 amino acids. Germline CDR1 and CDR2: SQVTM and ANQGSEA.

This CDR3 is CASRLAGSSTDEQYF. The chain recombines TRBV7-6 with TRBJ2-7. This CDR3 is built from 15 residues. Germline V lookup: CDR1 SGHVS, CDR2 FNYEAQ.

This chain joins TRBV29-1 and TRBJ2-5; TCRdb returns TRBD2, unconfirmable since there is no DNA. Germline assignment: CDR1 SQVTM and CDR2 ANQGSEA. The CDR3 is 12 residues long. The chain's CDR3 is CSTGLARETQYF.

This chain connects TRBV20-1 to TRBJ2-5. Germline V gene data show CDR1 as DFQATT and CDR2 as SNEGSKA (reference sequence). CDR3 length: 15 residues. CDR3 amino acids: CSARHASLVGETQYF.

The CDR3 region is CSARGVEGFGGYTF. The chain joins TRBV20-1 to TRBJ1-2. This CDR3 has 14 residues. Germline V gene lookup returns CDR1 DFQATT and CDR2 SNEGSKA (reference sequence).

CDR3 sequence: CASSSTDSAYEQYF. The chain has TRBV5-4 and TRBJ2-7. CDR1 SGHNT and CDR2 YYREEE come from the germline V gene (reference sequence). The CDR3 runs 14 residues.